The next 2 T cell receptor beta chains were all read from a single sample in a study of early T cells in non-severe SARS-CoV-2 infection. MiXCR was run by TCRdb on the 5' RACE reads, yielding one entry per CDR3 protein. The table has approximately 37,000 distinct CDR3 sequences, roughly 5% seen once. The source material was whole blood. Receptors were obtained from an adult who was a healthcare worker with PCR-confirmed SARS-CoV-2 infection or an uninfected control (not recorded which).

This clonotype was seen repeatedly, ten times or more. The CDR3 region has the DNA TGCGCCAGCAGGTCCGGGTTAATGAACACTGAAGCTTTCTTT. Its protein is CASRSGLMNTEAFF. This chain connects TRBV5-1 to TRBJ1-1; D gene unclear. The CDR3 loop spans 14 amino acids. Germline V gene lookup returns CDR1 SGHRS and CDR2 YFSETQ. Trimming removed 5 bases at V and 0 bases at J, with 11 bases between.

This clonotype was seen only a few times. The rearrangement uses TRBV18 and TRBJ1-1; 7 positions match TRBD1. Germline V gives CDR1 KGHSH, CDR2 LQKENI. The CDR3 contains 13 residues. Trimming took 4 bases from V and 3 from J; bases not matched to a gene: 2. The CDR3 here is CASSRDSHTEAFF. The DNA of the CDR3 is TGTGCCAGCTCACGGGACAGTCACACTGAAGCTTTCTTT. Based on the CDR3 plus reference TRBV18 and TRBJ1-1, the full variable domain is NAGVMQNPRHLVRRRGQEARLRCSPMKGHSHVYWYRQLPEEGLKFMVYLQKENIIDESGMPKERFSAEFPKEGPSILRIQQVVRGDSAAYFCASSRDSHTEAFFGQGTRLTVV.